Below, 32 T cell receptor beta chains from the same sample are listed, as sequenced in a study of beta chain features in type 1 diabetes. The entirety of the isolated RNA underwent reverse transcription, so expressed TCRB transcripts were sequenced. The protocol was immunoSEQ multiplex PCR, while the TCRdb copy is restricted to in-frame clones and leaves out a portion. This table holds hundreds of thousands of clones, 15% to 18% found once. What was sequenced was naive CD4+ T cells from blood. These receptors all stem from a young man in good health.

The rearrangement uses TRBV5-4 and TRBJ2-5; perhaps TRBD2 as D (5 bases). Trimming removed 4 bases at V and 5 bases at J, with 21 bases between. This CDR3 has 16 amino acids. Looked up from germline, CDR1 is SGHNT and CDR2 is YYREEE (reference sequence). The CDR3 loop reads CASSPEMSSRGETQYF. The CDR3 coding sequence is TGTGCCAGCAGCCCAGAAATGAGCTCCCGAGGGGAGACCCAGTACTTC.

In this sample, this clone turned up once. This rearrangement joins TRBV7-3 to TRBJ1-2, with TRBD1 matching 7 bases. Germline values: CDR1 SGHTA, CDR2 FQGTGA. Trimming removed 1 base from V and 6 bases from J; junction bases left unmatched: 5. The CDR3 totals 14 residues. Written as DNA, the CDR3 is TGTGCCAGCAGCTTAAGCCGGGACAGTCATGGCTACACCTTC. The encoded protein is CASSLSRDSHGYTF. Based on the CDR3 plus reference TRBV7-3 and TRBJ1-2, the full variable domain is GAGVSQTPSNKVTEKGKYVELRCDPISGHTALYWYRQSLGQGPEFLIYFQGTGAADDSGLPNDRFFAVRPEGSVSTLKIQRTERGDSAVYLCASSLSRDSHGYTFGSGTRLTVV.

This clone has at least ten counts. J is TRBJ2-5 and V is TRBV9; D call uncertain. The CDR3 runs 10 residues. Germline V gives CDR1 SGDLS, CDR2 YYNGEE. V lost 8 bases to trimming and J lost 7 bases, with 9 bases between them. The DNA of the CDR3 is TGTGCCAGGTCGGGTGGGACCCAGTACTTC. This codes for CARSGGTQYF. The full variable domain, completed using reference TRBV9 and TRBJ2-5, is DSGVTQTPKHLITATGQRVTLRCSPRSGDLSVYWYQQSLDQGLQFLIQYYNGEERAKGNILERFSAQQFPDLHSELNLSSLELGDSALYFCARSGGTQYFGPGTRLLVL.

The CDR3 sequence is CSASRGNTEAFF. The CDR3 nucleotides read TGCAGCGCCTCCCGGGGTAACACTGAAGCTTTCTTT. V usage is TRBV29-1 and J usage is TRBJ1-1; D is undetermined. The ends were cut back, 7 bases at V and 2 bases at J, with 11 bases in the middle. Germline loops: CDR1 SQVTM, CDR2 ANQGSEA. This CDR3 region has 12 residues.

The chain links TRBV7-9 to TRBJ2-7; D is undetermined. This CDR3 contains 17 residues. The V end was cut by 5 bases, the J end by 0 bases, with 20 bases between. The germline gives CDR1 SEHNR, CDR2 FQNEAQ (reference sequence). For the CDR3, the DNA is TGTGCCAGCAGCCCGCGCGGCTTCTCGATTTTCTCCTACGAGCAGTACTTC. It translates to CASSPRGFSIFSYEQYF.

The genes are TRBV9 and TRBJ1-2, with D hard to call. Trimming left V 3 bases short and J 0 bases short, with 12 bases between. The CDR3 covers 15 residues. The V gene's germline CDR1 is SGDLS and CDR2 YYNGEE. In DNA, the CDR3 is TGTGCCAGCAGCGCCGCAGAGGCCCCTAACTATGGCTACACCTTC. Amino acid sequence: CASSAAEAPNYGYTF.

This clone has more than one count but fewer than ten. The chain links TRBV27 to TRBJ2-7; 7 bases are shared with TRBD1. Germline V gene data show CDR1 as MNHEY and CDR2 as SMNVEV (reference sequence). The V gene end was trimmed by 3 bases and the J gene end by 0 bases; junction bases not matched to a gene: 14. The CDR3 is 18 residues long. This CDR3 is CASSFELPRDRSSYEQYF. CDR3 in DNA: TGTGCCAGCAGTTTTGAACTGCCCCGGGACAGATCCTCCTACGAGCAGTACTTC.

This clone appeared a few times. Here the CDR3 reads CASSRAGLAGLTDTQYF. The CDR3 DNA reads as TGTGCCAGCAGCCGAGCGGGGCTAGCGGGCCTCACAGATACGCAGTATTTT. This chain joins TRBV7-2 and TRBJ2-3; 8 nucleotides match TRBD2. The length of the CDR3 is 17 residues. The V gene's germline CDR1 is SGHTA and CDR2 FQGNSA. V shed 5 bases, J shed 2 bases, and the junction held 12 bases outside the gene matches.

J is TRBJ1-4 and V is TRBV21-1; the D call of TRBD1 is as the table states it, not checked on the DNA. TRBV21-1 is reported as a pseudogene. The CDR3 runs to 15 residues. CDR3 sequence: CASSKGQSTNEKLFF. CDR3 bases: TGTGCCAGCAGCAAAGGACAGTCAACTAATGAAAAACTGTTTTTT.

The V and J genes are TRBV23-1 and TRBJ2-7; 8 nucleotides line up with TRBD1. TRBV23-1 is treated as an ORF (open reading frame) with a function not yet certain. J lost 3 bases, V lost 3 bases, and 7 bases had no gene match. This CDR3 has 15 residues. As DNA, the CDR3 is TGCGCCAGCAGTCACCTCGGGACAGGAGACTACGAGCAGTACTTC. Residues: CASSHLGTGDYEQYF.

This clone was detected only a few times. The chain recombines TRBV27 with TRBJ2-5; 13 bases map to TRBD2. J lost 7 bases, V lost 6 bases, and 14 bases had no gene match. Germline CDR1 MNHEY, CDR2 SMNVEV (reference sequence). The length of the CDR3 is 17 residues. The chain's CDR3 is CASSNLPGTSGKGTQYF. DNA of the CDR3: TGTGCCAGCAGCAACCTACCCGGGACTAGCGGGAAGGGGACCCAGTACTTC.

In this sample, this clone turned up a few times. The chain combines TRBV5-6 with TRBJ2-7, with 11 bases that match TRBD2. Germline CDR1 and CDR2: SGHDT and YYEEEE. This CDR3 comprises 15 residues. V dropped 0 bases and J dropped 6; count of bases not matched to a gene: 5. CDR3 in amino acids: CASSLGGLAGGEQYF. The CDR3 coding sequence is TGTGCCAGCAGCTTGGGGGGCCTAGCGGGAGGCGAGCAGTACTTC.

V gene TRBV6-5 combines with J gene TRBJ2-7; D perhaps matches TRBD2 (5 bases). Trimming took off 2 bases at V and 6 bases at J, with 14 bases between the two ends. The length of the CDR3 is 14 residues. CDR1 MNHEY and CDR2 SVGAGI come from the germline V gene. DNA for the CDR3: TGTGCCAGCAGTTACGGAAGCGCTGGAGGCGAGCAGTACTTC. This translates into CASSYGSAGGEQYF.

This chain connects TRBV27 to TRBJ1-1, with D unresolved. Trimming took 4 bases from V and 4 from J, leaving 16 bases between them. CDR1 and CDR2 from the germline V gene are MNHEY and SMNVEV (reference sequence). The CDR3 is 15 residues long. As DNA, the CDR3 is TGTGCCAGCAGTTCAGGCATCCAACTATTCACTGAAGCTTTCTTT. This sequence encodes CASSSGIQLFTEAFF.

This clone came up a few times. The V call is TRBV6-6, the J call TRBJ2-7; TRBD2 agrees at 8 bases. The CDR3 loop spans 16 amino acids. Germline assignment: CDR1 MNHNY and CDR2 SVGAGI (reference sequence). J lost 4 bases, V lost 0 bases, and 8 bases had no gene match. The CDR3 protein is CASSYSGGGGRYEQYF. CDR3 coding DNA: TGTGCCAGCAGTTACTCGGGGGGTGGCGGGAGGTACGAGCAGTACTTC.

This chain joins TRBV7-2 and TRBJ1-1; 9 bases align to TRBD1. This CDR3 is built from 14 residues. V lost 4 bases and J lost 4; bases outside the gene matches: 4. Germline CDR1 reads SGHTA; CDR2 reads FQGNSA. The CDR3 nucleotides read TGTGCCAGCAGCTCCAACAGGGGGCTCACTGAAGCTTTCTTT. It codes for CASSSNRGLTEAFF.

This clone has a handful of counts. The chain uses TRBV30 and TRBJ1-1; unclear D gene. Trimming removed 0 bases from V and 0 bases from J, with 14 bases in between. The CDR3 runs 16 residues. The germline V gene encodes CDR1 GTSNPN and CDR2 SVGIG (reference sequence). The CDR3 loop reads CAWSVGWARMNTEAFF. In DNA, the CDR3 is TGTGCCTGGAGTGTAGGATGGGCCAGGATGAACACTGAAGCTTTCTTT. The full variable domain, rest sourced from reference TRBV30 and TRBJ1-1, is SQTIHQWPATLVQPVGSPLSLECTVEGTSNPNLYWYRQAAGRGLQLLFYSVGIGQISSEVPQNLSASRPQDRQFILSSKKLLLSDSGFYLCAWSVGWARMNTEAFFGQGTRLTVV.

This clone has just a few counts. This chain uses TRBV9 with TRBJ1-2; TRBD1 might be the D (5 bases). Trimming shortened V by 0 bases and J by 4 bases, and 16 bases separated the two germline ends. The CDR3 has 16 amino acids. Per the germline V gene, CDR1 is SGDLS and CDR2 is YYNGEE. CDR3 coding DNA: TGTGCCAGCAGCGTAGAAAGTGGTCCAGGGACCTATGGCTACACCTTC. The encoded protein is CASSVESGPGTYGYTF.

The chain carries TRBV4-2 and TRBJ2-1, with 9 bases matching TRBD2. The CDR3 is made up of 18 amino acids. Trimming took 1 base from V and 7 from J; bases not matched to a gene: 14. Germline V gene sequence: CDR1 LGHNA, CDR2 YNFKEQ. CDR3 residues: CASSQAGTSSIAKNEQFF. As DNA, the CDR3 is TGTGCCAGCAGCCAAGCCGGGACTAGCTCGATCGCAAAAAATGAGCAGTTCTTC.

This chain links TRBV28 with TRBJ2-7; D possibly corresponds to TRBD2 (6 bases). The CDR3 consists of 14 residues. Germline CDR1 reads MDHEN; CDR2 reads SYDVKM. Trimming left V 5 bases short and J 0 bases short, with 11 bases between. CDR3 region: CASSQSGYSYEQYF. CDR3 bases: TGTGCCAGCAGTCAGAGCGGGTACTCCTACGAGCAGTACTTC.

In its sample, this clone was seen a few times. This sequence joins TRBV5-4 and TRBJ2-1, with 7 bases aligning to TRBD2. In germline, CDR1 is SGHNT, CDR2 YYREEE (reference sequence). This CDR3 is 13 amino acids long. After removal of 3 bases from V and 6 bases from J, the junction contained 3 bases not matched to a gene. The DNA for the CDR3 is TGTGCCAGCAGCTCCGGGACTACCAATGAGCAGTTCTTC. Translating it yields CASSSGTTNEQFF.

In this sample, this clone turned up a few times. This chain joins TRBV7-2 and TRBJ1-4; TRBD1 matches 8 bases. There are 15 residues in the CDR3. Trimming at V came to 3 bases and at J to 4 bases, leaving 4 bases not matched to a gene. Germline assignment: CDR1 SGHTA and CDR2 FQGNSA. The CDR3 bases are TGTGCCAGCAGCTTCCAGGGGGCGGTTAATGAAAAACTGTTTTTT. Translating it yields CASSFQGAVNEKLFF.

The chain recombines TRBV5-1 with TRBJ2-5; TRBD1 matches at 7 bases. The germline V gene has CDR1 SGHRS and CDR2 YFSETQ. Trimming cost V 0 bases and J 1 base; bases outside gene matches: 9. The CDR3 has 17 residues. CDR3 sequence (DNA): TGCGCCAGCAGCTTGGCCCTGTCGGGGACAGCCCAAGAGACCCAGTACTTC. Translation: CASSLALSGTAQETQYF.

The rearrangement uses TRBV19 and TRBJ2-5, with 7 nucleotides matching TRBD2. The CDR3 has 17 residues. The V segment lost 6 bases and the J segment 5 bases; nucleotides outside the gene matches: 18. In germline, CDR1 is LNHDA, CDR2 SQIVND (reference sequence). The CDR3, as DNA: TGTGCCAGTAGCCGGGGACTAACCACTAACTGGGGGGAGACCCAGTACTTC. Its protein product is CASSRGLTTNWGETQYF.

CDR3 sequence: CASSPTLPFGQTFYGYTF. As DNA, the CDR3 is TGTGCCAGCAGCCCGACCCTACCCTTCGGACAGACCTTCTATGGCTACACCTTC. The gene calls are TRBV14 and TRBJ1-2; weak D call: TRBD1 (6 bases). Per the germline V gene, CDR1 is SGHDN and CDR2 is FVKESK. The germline V and J ends were trimmed by 4 bases and 4 bases, with 25 bases remaining between them. This CDR3 spans 18 amino acids.

This clone was observed a few times. The V gene is TRBV2, the J gene TRBJ1-2; the D is unclear. Trimming shortened V by 0 bases and J by 4 bases, and 9 bases separated the two germline ends. The CDR3 length is 14 residues. Germline values: CDR1 SNHLY, CDR2 FYNNEI. CDR3 amino acids: CASSEAASIYGYTF. DNA for the CDR3: TGTGCCAGCAGTGAAGCAGCCTCCATCTATGGCTACACCTTC.

The genes are TRBV19 and TRBJ1-6, with D tentatively TRBD1 (5 bases). Trimming took off 5 bases at V and 8 bases at J, with 10 bases between the two ends. The V gene's germline CDR1 is LNHDA and CDR2 SQIVND (reference sequence). The length of the CDR3 is 13 residues. CDR3 coding DNA: TGTGCCAGTAGTGTCCCGGGACATTCACCCCTCCACTTT. It encodes CASSVPGHSPLHF.

This clone was counted once. V gene TRBV5-1 combines with J gene TRBJ2-1; D is perhaps TRBD2 (7 bases). The CDR3 covers 14 residues. Germline lookup yields CDR1 SGHRS and CDR2 YFSETQ. V shed 3 bases and J shed 3 bases, with 10 bases lying between them. The CDR3 DNA sequence: TGCGCCAGCAGCTCGGGGGGCCGCTACAATGAGCAGTTCTTC. This sequence encodes CASSSGGRYNEQFF.

This clone came up a few times. The rearrangement joins TRBV30 to TRBJ1-1; unclear D gene. This CDR3 has 12 residues. The germline V and J ends were trimmed by 4 bases and 2 bases, with 8 bases remaining between them. Germline assignment: CDR1 GTSNPN and CDR2 SVGIG (reference sequence). This CDR3 is CAWIIRNTEAFF. CDR3 sequence (DNA): TGTGCCTGGATTATACGTAACACTGAAGCTTTCTTT.

This rearrangement joins TRBV29-1 to TRBJ2-7, with D possibly matching TRBD2 (5 bases). The CDR3 has 11 amino acids. Germline CDR1 SQVTM, CDR2 ANQGSEA. The V and J ends lost 5 bases and 5 bases respectively, with 10 bases between them. The CDR3 is CSVTLRDEQYF. CDR3 in DNA: TGCAGCGTTACCTTGAGGGACGAGCAGTACTTC.

This clone has more than one count but fewer than ten. Other DNA sequences in this specimen translate into the identical CDR3. J is TRBJ2-6 and V is TRBV5-4; D gene unclear. The CDR3 has 15 amino acids. The V and J ends lost 4 bases and 1 base respectively, with 9 bases between them. Germline V lookup: CDR1 SGHNT, CDR2 YYREEE (reference sequence). The CDR3 sequence is CASSTGVSGANVLTF. The CDR3 DNA sequence: TGTGCCAGCAGCACTGGGGTTTCTGGGGCCAACGTCCTGACTTTC. The entire variable domain, with the rest obtained from reference TRBV5-4 and TRBJ2-6, is as follows: ETGVTQSPTHLIKTRGQQVTLRCSSQSGHNTVSWYQQALGQGPQFIFQYYREEENGRGNFPPRFSGLQFPNYSSELNVNALELDDSALYLCASSTGVSGANVLTFGAGSRLTVL.

A few counts support this clone. The rearrangement joins TRBV28 to TRBJ1-6; 8 bases align to TRBD1. The V gene's germline CDR1 is MDHEN and CDR2 SYDVKM. Unmatched junction bases numbered 10, after V lost 3 bases and J lost 3 bases. The CDR3 extends over 18 amino acids. The CDR3 is CASSFRDRRFVYNSPLHF. The CDR3 bases are TGTGCCAGCAGTTTCCGGGACAGGCGGTTCGTCTATAATTCACCCCTCCACTTT.